This passage covers 9 T cell receptor beta chains from one sample sequenced in a study of T cell changes during pregnancy in multiple sclerosis. Profiled with immunoSEQ multiplex PCR; TCRdb holds only in-frame clones, not every one. Of some 69,000 clones listed, around 91% were seen once; the top ten hold about 2%. The sample consisted of peripheral blood, taken in the second trimester of pregnancy. All receptors come from a female donor in good health, enrolled as a control in a pregnancy study.

The CDR3 protein is CASSLVGGGELFF. CDR3 coding DNA: TGTGCCAGCAGCTTAGTCGGGGGCGGGGAGCTGTTTTTT. J is TRBJ2-2 and V is TRBV7-2; possibly TRBD2 for D (6 bases). The V gene lost 1 base and the J gene lost 7 bases, with 7 bases spanning the gap. The germline V gene encodes CDR1 SGHTA and CDR2 FQGNSA. This CDR3 contains 13 residues.

The sample holds one count of this clone. The rearrangement uses TRBV19 and TRBJ1-1; perhaps TRBD1 as D (5 bases). The CDR3 has 13 amino acids. Germline lookup yields CDR1 LNHDA and CDR2 SQIVND (reference sequence). The V gene lost 3 bases and the J gene lost 1 base, with 6 bases spanning the gap. The CDR3 nucleotides read TGTGCCAGTAGTATTCAGGGGAACACTGAAGCTTTCTTT. Amino acids: CASSIQGNTEAFF.

This rearrangement joins TRBV18 to TRBJ2-1; TRBD1 matches 9 bases. This CDR3 is 20 amino acids long. Germline V CDR1 and CDR2: KGHSH, LQKENI. Trimming cost V 0 bases and J 9 bases; bases outside gene matches: 21. CDR3 sequence: CASSPPKQQGAFRPAGEQFF. CDR3 nucleotides: TGTGCCAGCTCACCACCGAAACAACAGGGGGCGTTTCGGCCTGCGGGTGAGCAGTTCTTC.

The chain combines TRBV7-4 with TRBJ2-1; 9 positions match TRBD2. This CDR3 is 15 amino acids long. The germline V gene has CDR1 SGHVT and CDR2 SQSDAQ. The V and J ends lost 5 bases and 0 bases, in that order; junction bases with no gene match: 2. For the CDR3, the DNA is TGTGCCAGCAGCCGCGGGGGGGCCTCCTACAATGAGCAGTTCTTC. This encodes CASSRGGASYNEQFF.

The sample holds a few counts of this clone. This rearrangement joins TRBV9 to TRBJ2-7, with D perhaps matching TRBD1 (6 bases). Germline loops: CDR1 SGDLS, CDR2 YYNGEE. With 4 bases removed from V and 2 bases from J, the gap between germline ends came to 13 bases. This CDR3 is 14 amino acids long. The CDR3 DNA follows: TGTGCCAGCAGCTCCGGGACAATCCCCTACGAGCAGTACTTC. Protein: CASSSGTIPYEQYF.

The chain uses TRBV15 and TRBJ2-2; 7 positions match TRBD1. V was clipped by 0 bases and J by 5 bases; unmatched bases: 3. The V gene's germline CDR1 is LNHNV and CDR2 YYDKDF (reference sequence). This CDR3 is built from 15 residues. The CDR3 sequence is CATSRDVQGTGELFF. The CDR3 nucleotides read TGTGCCACCAGCAGAGATGTACAGGGGACCGGGGAGCTGTTTTTT. Full variable domain (rest looked up from reference TRBV15 and TRBJ2-2): DAMVIQNPRYQVTQFGKPVTLSCSQTLNHNVMYWYQQKSSQAPKLLFHYYDKDFNNEADTPDNFQSRRPNTSFCFLDIRSPGLGDTAMYLCATSRDVQGTGELFFGEGSRLTVL.

V is TRBV29-1 and J is TRBJ1-2, with a weak D call TRBD1 (6 bases). Deletions cut 4 bases from V and 8 bases from J, with 17 bases between. The CDR3 is 13 amino acids. Germline V gene data show CDR1 as SQVTM and CDR2 as ANQGSEA. The CDR3: CSVGAWGRDGYTF. In DNA form, the CDR3 reads TGCAGCGTTGGGGCTTGGGGGCGCGACGGCTACACCTTC.

The chain carries TRBV6-5 and TRBJ2-5, with 7 positions matching TRBD1. The V segment lost 6 bases and the J segment 5 bases; nucleotides outside the gene matches: 12. Germline lookup yields CDR1 MNHEY and CDR2 SVGAGI. The CDR3 is made up of 15 amino acids. The CDR3 loop reads CASRTAGTDSETQYF. CDR3 DNA: TGTGCCAGCAGAACCGCCGGGACAGACTCGGAGACCCAGTACTTC.

The chain carries TRBV5-1 and TRBJ2-7; no clear D gene. The CDR3 consists of 13 residues. The V gene lost 2 bases and the J gene lost 6 bases, with 12 bases spanning the gap. Germline lookup yields CDR1 SGHRS and CDR2 YFSETQ. The CDR3 DNA follows: TGCGCCAGCAGCTTAGTTGGTAGGAGCGAGCAGTACTTC. It yields the protein CASSLVGRSEQYF.